A single sample is the source of the 19 T cell receptor beta chains below, sequenced in a study of Graves' ophthalmopathy and Graves' hyperthyroidism. The authors amplified TCR beta CDR3 regions from RNA transcripts. First-round RT-PCR used HTBI primers; second-round multiplex PCR followed. TCRdb reprocessed the multiplex PCR reads with MiXCR, giving one entry per CDR3 protein. This sample has around 670,000 distinct CDR3 sequences, with 40% found just once. Sequences were obtained from peripheral blood. The receptors were gathered from an adult man with Graves' ophthalmopathy.

This clonotype showed up many times. This rearrangement joins TRBV12-3 or TRBV12-4 to TRBJ1-1; D might be TRBD1 (5 bases). Between the trimmed V and J ends, which lost 1 base and 11 bases, there was a span of 11 bases. The CDR3 is 12 amino acids. The CDR3 protein is CASSLEPGKAFF. As DNA, the CDR3 is TGTGCCAGCAGTTTAGAGCCAGGGAAGGCTTTCTTT.

On this clonotype: At one boundary the junction diverges from the germline segment, which might be a read error. CDR3 loop: CASSGTATGYTF. Here the CDR3 DNA reads TGTGCCAGCAGTGGGACAGCAACGGGCTACACCTTC. This chain connects TRBV10-3 to TRBJ1-2; TRBD1 matches 7 bases. Per germline, CDR1 ENHRY and CDR2 SYGVKD. The CDR3 sequence is 12 residues long.

This clonotype was found many times. The chain uses TRBV7-9 and TRBJ1-2, with 8 bases matching TRBD1. Per germline, CDR1 SEHNR and CDR2 FQNEAQ (reference sequence). J was trimmed by 7 bases and V by 4 bases; bases with no gene match: 14. There are 16 residues in the CDR3. CDR3 residues: CASSSVRDRTGAGYTF. DNA of the CDR3: TGTGCCAGCAGCTCCGTCCGGGACAGGACCGGGGCTGGCTACACCTTC.

This clonotype has at least ten counts. This chain links TRBV11-2 with TRBJ2-7, with D possibly matching TRBD1 (5 bases). The CDR3 totals 14 residues. V dropped 3 bases and J dropped 5 bases, with 14 bases sitting between them. The germline V gene encodes CDR1 SGHAT and CDR2 FQNNGV. CDR3 bases: TGTGCCAGCAGCTTGACAGCCCGCTTCCACGAGCAGTACTTC. Its translation: CASSLTARFHEQYF.

This clonotype was observed many times. J is TRBJ2-7 and V is TRBV2; perhaps TRBD1 as D (5 bases). The CDR3 consists of 13 residues. Trimming pared 8 bases from V and 8 bases from J, leaving 19 bases between. Germline assignment: CDR1 SNHLY and CDR2 FYNNEI. The CDR3 sequence: CASGADAARQQYF. In DNA, the CDR3 is TGTGCCAGCGGGGCCGATGCGGCCCGTCAGCAGTACTTC.

This chain links TRBV2 with TRBJ1-1; no clear D gene. The CDR3 is 16 residues long. With 4 bases removed from V and 2 bases from J, the gap between germline ends came to 17 bases. Germline V lookup: CDR1 SNHLY, CDR2 FYNNEI. CDR3 bases: TGTGCCAGCAGTGGGGATTTTTTTCGGGGTAACACTGAAGCTTTCTTT. It specifies CASSGDFFRGNTEAFF.

As regards this clonotype: A much more abundant neighbour one base away suggests this may be a read error. The chain uses TRBV7-6 and TRBJ2-5; TRBD2 matches at 9 bases. Germline V CDR1 and CDR2: SGHVS, FNYEAQ. J gave up 7 bases and V 11 bases, and 14 bases lay outside the gene matches. The length of the CDR3 is 14 residues. The CDR3 here is CAAAPGGRGGTQYF. The CDR3 DNA is TGTGCCGCAGCCCCTGGCGGGAGGGGAGGGACCCAGTACTTC.

This clonotype was counted between two and nine times. The chain has TRBV20-1 and TRBJ1-5; D not certain. The length of the CDR3 is 16 residues. Germline V CDR1 and CDR2: DFQATT, SNEGSKA (reference sequence). V was clipped by 3 bases and J by 0 bases, with 15 bases between them. The CDR3 spells CSASLRAPYSNQPQHF. For the CDR3, the DNA is TGCAGTGCTAGTTTGAGGGCCCCTTATAGCAATCAGCCCCAGCATTTT.

This clonotype was seen a few times. The V gene is TRBV7-9, the J gene TRBJ2-7; a weak D match, TRBD2 (5 bases). Germline CDR1 and CDR2: SEHNR and FQNEAQ (reference sequence). The CDR3 loop spans 18 amino acids. The V gene lost 1 base and the J gene lost 3 bases, with 22 bases spanning the gap. The CDR3 region is CASSLVPGSELLYYEQYF. The CDR3 coding sequence is TGTGCCAGCAGCTTAGTCCCGGGGAGTGAACTTCTCTACTACGAGCAGTACTTC.

This clonotype was found once. The genes are TRBV19 and TRBJ1-1; tentatively, D is TRBD1 (6 bases). Germline CDR1 reads LNHDA; CDR2 reads SQIVND (reference sequence). The V gene lost 6 bases and the J gene lost 0 bases, with 14 bases spanning the gap. The CDR3 is 15 amino acids. This chain's CDR3 is CASSPAGDMNTEAFF. The CDR3 DNA is TGTGCCAGTAGCCCCGCCGGGGACATGAACACTGAAGCTTTCTTT.

The chain uses TRBV29-1 and TRBJ1-5; D remains unclear. Between the trimmed V and J ends, which lost 8 bases and 4 bases, there was a span of 12 bases. The CDR3 is 12 residues long. CDR1 SQVTM and CDR2 ANQGSEA come from the germline V gene. The CDR3 DNA reads TGCAGCTTGGGAGGGAATAATCAGCCCCAGCATTTT. It specifies CSLGGNNQPQHF. The full variable domain, in which reference TRBV29-1 and TRBJ1-5 provide the parts outside the CDR3, is SAVISQKPSRDICQRGTSLTIQCQVDSQVTMMFWYRQQPGQSLTLIATANQGSEATYESGFVIDKFPISRPNLTFSTLTVSNMSPEDSSIYLCSLGGNNQPQHFGDGTRLSIL.

V and J are TRBV29-1 and TRBJ2-5, with 7 bases fitting TRBD1. Germline V CDR1 and CDR2: SQVTM, ANQGSEA. The CDR3 totals 12 residues. The CDR3 is CSRRQGWETQYF. The CDR3 DNA is TGCAGTCGCCGACAGGGCTGGGAGACCCAGTACTTC.

To note about this clonotype: One junction end does not reproduce the germline sequence, and a read error may be involved. The chain links TRBV10-2 to TRBJ1-4; D is unclear. The CDR3 length is 14 residues. In germline, CDR1 is WSHSY, CDR2 SAAADI. The CDR3 is CASSYPRYNEKLFF. As DNA, the CDR3 is TGTGCCAGCAGTTACCCTAGATATAATGAAAAACTGTTTTTT.

This clonotype was detected only once. The rearrangement links TRBV7-3 to TRBJ2-7; TRBD2 matches 10 bases. Per the germline V gene, CDR1 is SGHTA and CDR2 is FQGTGA. V lost 5 bases and J lost 2; bases outside the gene matches: 21. The CDR3 runs to 20 residues. The CDR3, as DNA: TGTGCCAGCAGCCCACTCGGGGGGGGGACTAGCGCCTCGTACCCCTACGAGCAGTACTTC. Protein: CASSPLGGGTSASYPYEQYF.

Turning to this clonotype: The junction differs from germline at one of its ends, possibly a read error. The chain combines TRBV6-1 with TRBJ1-1, with D hard to call. The CDR3 contains 13 residues. In germline, CDR1 is MNHNS, CDR2 SASEGT. CDR3 residues: CVSSAQRNTEAFF. CDR3 DNA sequence: TGTGTCAGCAGTGCACAGAGAAACACTGAAGCTTTCTTT.

The chain joins TRBV7-9 to TRBJ2-3; D may be TRBD1 or TRBD2 (5 bases each). Deletions cut 5 bases from V and 2 bases from J, with 14 bases between. CDR1 is SEHNR, CDR2 FQNEAQ, per germline (reference sequence). This CDR3 spans 15 amino acids. The CDR3 region has the DNA TGTGCCAGCAGCCTGAGGGGCGGTTTCACAGATACGCAGTATTTT. Translation: CASSLRGGFTDTQYF.

Only a few counts were recorded for this clonotype. The chain couples TRBV13 to TRBJ2-5, with 8 bases aligning to TRBD1. Germline assignment: CDR1 PRHDT and CDR2 FYEKMQ (reference sequence). With 6 bases clipped from V and 5 bases from J, the junction kept 11 bases outside the gene matches. The CDR3 covers 15 residues. CDR3 protein: CASSQRLTGVETQYF. The DNA for the CDR3 is TGTGCCAGCAGTCAGCGCCTGACAGGGGTGGAGACCCAGTACTTC.

A remark on this clonotype: The germline gene is not matched at one end of the junction; a read error may be the cause. This chain links TRBV24-1 with TRBJ1-5, with D possibly being TRBD1 (5 bases). CDR1 is KGHDR, CDR2 SFDVKD, per germline. The CDR3 sequence is 15 residues long. The DNA for the CDR3 is TGTGCCAGCAGTTACGTGGCAGGGTGGAATCAGCCCCAGCATTTT. It codes for CASSYVAGWNQPQHF.

This clonotype was observed a handful of times. This sequence joins TRBV5-1 and TRBJ1-4; unclear D gene. The CDR3 contains 13 residues. The germline V gene has CDR1 SGHRS and CDR2 YFSETQ. Trimming took off 0 bases at V and 5 bases at J, with 5 bases between the two ends. CDR3 in amino acids: CASSLAENEKLFF. CDR3 bases: TGCGCCAGCAGCTTGGCGGAGAATGAAAAACTGTTTTTT. The full variable domain, completed using reference TRBV5-1 and TRBJ1-4, is KAGVTQTPRYLIKTRGQQVTLSCSPISGHRSVSWYQQTPGQGLQFLFEYFSETQRNKGNFPGRFSGRQFSNSRSEMNVSTLELGDSALYLCASSLAENEKLFFGSGTQLSVL.